Below are 16 T cell receptor beta chains sequenced from a single sample in a study of T cell changes during pregnancy in multiple sclerosis. The data were produced by immunoSEQ multiplex PCR, yet TCRdb's version contains in-frame clones alone and is incomplete. The table shows 70,000 to 95,000 clones, with 93% occurring only once. The sample in question was peripheral blood, obtained in the second trimester of pregnancy. These receptors all stem from a female donor with multiple sclerosis, enrolled in a pregnancy study.

V is TRBV6-1 and J is TRBJ1-3, with D perhaps matching TRBD1 (6 bases). In germline, CDR1 is MNHNS, CDR2 SASEGT. The CDR3 is made up of 17 amino acids. Between the trimmed V and J ends, which lost 4 bases and 0 bases, there was a span of 16 bases. DNA for the CDR3: TGTGCCAGCAGTGTCCGGGACATCCTAATCTCTGGAAACACCATATATTTT. Amino acid sequence: CASSVRDILISGNTIYF.

This rearrangement joins TRBV10-3 to TRBJ1-1; 10 nucleotides agree with TRBD1. CDR1 ENHRY and CDR2 SYGVKD come from the germline V gene. There are 15 residues in the CDR3. V lost 5 bases to trimming and J lost 1 base; unmatched junction nucleotides: 4. The CDR3 loop is CAISRTGGWNTEAFF. In DNA form, the CDR3 reads TGTGCCATCAGTCGGACAGGGGGGTGGAACACTGAAGCTTTCTTT.

The chain recombines TRBV7-2 with TRBJ2-5, with D possibly TRBD2 on 6 matching bases. Trimming stripped 0 bases from V and 2 bases from J, with 10 bases between. Germline assignment: CDR1 SGHTA and CDR2 FQGNSA. This CDR3 comprises 15 residues. In DNA, the CDR3 is TGTGCCAGCAGCTTAGCGTTGGGGGGACAAGAGACCCAGTACTTC. This translates into CASSLALGGQETQYF.

V usage is TRBV27 and J usage is TRBJ2-5, with D possibly matching TRBD1 (6 bases). Germline V gene lookup returns CDR1 MNHEY and CDR2 SMNVEV (reference sequence). The CDR3 covers 14 residues. The germline V and J ends were trimmed by 7 bases and 1 base, with 13 bases remaining between them. As DNA, the CDR3 is TGTGCCAGCACTCCGGGACACACCCAAGAGACCCAGTACTTC. Encoded protein: CASTPGHTQETQYF.

The chain links TRBV7-3 to TRBJ2-7; 8 bases line up with TRBD2. This CDR3 region has 14 residues. Trimming took 4 bases from V and 9 from J; bases not matched to a gene: 11. CDR1 is SGHTA, CDR2 FQGTGA, per germline. The CDR3 spells CASSSSGTSLLQYF. The DNA of the CDR3 is TGTGCCAGCAGCTCCTCCGGGACTAGTCTCCTGCAGTACTTC.

The chain carries TRBV7-9 and TRBJ2-1; no definite D call. With 11 bases removed from V and 7 bases from J, the gap between germline ends came to 9 bases. Germline assignment: CDR1 SEHNR and CDR2 FQNEAQ (reference sequence). The length of the CDR3 is 10 residues. CDR3 region: CAVLGNEQFF. The CDR3 bases are TGTGCCGTCCTCGGTAATGAGCAGTTCTTC.

This clone was picked up one time. V is TRBV7-6 and J is TRBJ2-7; 7 nucleotides align to TRBD1. The CDR3 length is 13 residues. Germline lookup yields CDR1 SGHVS and CDR2 FNYEAQ. The ends lost 6 bases at V and 6 bases at J; junction bases unmatched: 8. CDR3: CASRPDRVGEQYF. The CDR3, as DNA: TGTGCCAGCAGACCCGACAGGGTTGGCGAGCAGTACTTC.

In the case of this clone: Other DNA sequences in the sample encode the same CDR3. This sequence joins TRBV10-3 and TRBJ1-5; tentatively, D is TRBD1 (5 bases). V gave up 8 bases and J gave up 1 base, with 12 bases separating them. The CDR3 loop spans 14 amino acids. Germline CDR1 reads ENHRY; CDR2 reads SYGVKD. In DNA form, the CDR3 reads TGTGCCATCGGGACGGGGGACAGCAATCAGCCCCAGCATTTT. Translation gives CAIGTGDSNQPQHF.

This clone was counted a single time. The genes are TRBV30 and TRBJ1-6, with D possibly being TRBD1 (5 bases). V lost 8 bases to trimming and J lost 11 bases, with 19 bases between them. The CDR3 consists of 13 residues. The germline gives CDR1 GTSNPN, CDR2 SVGIG (reference sequence). The CDR3 DNA reads TGTGCCGGCCGTATAGGGGTCTCGGCACCCCTCCACTTT. As protein: CAGRIGVSAPLHF.

The chain uses TRBV6-4 and TRBJ2-6; the D is unclear. The CDR3 consists of 15 residues. The V end lost 3 bases, the J end lost 0 bases, and 6 bases lay between the germline ends. Per the germline V gene, CDR1 is MRHNA and CDR2 is SNTAGT. In DNA, the CDR3 is TGTGCCAGCAGTGAATCTCGCTCTGGGGCCAACGTCCTGACTTTC. It codes for CASSESRSGANVLTF.

This clone was seen only a few times. This rearrangement joins TRBV7-3 to TRBJ1-6, with TRBD1 matching over 7 bases. The V gene's germline CDR1 is SGHTA and CDR2 FQGTGA. The CDR3 covers 14 residues. V trimming: 2 bases; J trimming: 9 bases; junction bases outside the gene matches: 4. The CDR3 DNA reads TGTGCCAGCAGCTTAGGGACAGTTACTTCACCCCTCCACTTT. This encodes CASSLGTVTSPLHF.

The CDR3 loop is CASTQGGASYNSPLHF. The CDR3 DNA is TGTGCCAGCACCCAGGGGGGCGCATCCTATAATTCACCCCTCCACTTT. The chain carries TRBV2 and TRBJ1-6; 7 positions agree with TRBD1. V lost 7 bases to trimming and J lost 1 base; unmatched junction nucleotides: 7. Per the germline V gene, CDR1 is SNHLY and CDR2 is FYNNEI. The CDR3 contains 16 residues. The variable domain in full, with the rest retrieved from reference TRBV2 and TRBJ1-6, is EPEVTQTPSHQVTQMGQEVILRCVPISNHLYFYWYRQILGQKVEFLVSFYNNEISEKSEIFDDQFSVERPDGSNFTLKIRSTKLEDSAMYFCASTQGGASYNSPLHFGNGTRLTVT.

A few counts support this clone. The gene calls are TRBV27 and TRBJ1-2; tentative D call: TRBD1 (6 bases). The germline gives CDR1 MNHEY, CDR2 SMNVEV (reference sequence). This CDR3 spans 15 amino acids. Trimming shortened V by 6 bases and J by 4 bases, and 18 bases separated the two germline ends. CDR3: CASSYSTGLGYGYTF. The DNA of the CDR3 is TGTGCCAGCAGCTATTCTACAGGGCTAGGCTATGGCTACACCTTC.

This chain uses TRBV5-6 with TRBJ1-2, with D unresolved. The germline V gene has CDR1 SGHDT and CDR2 YYEEEE. Between the trimmed V and J ends, which lost 7 bases and 8 bases, there was a span of 15 bases. This CDR3 region has 12 residues. The CDR3 DNA is TGTGCCAGCGAGGATGGTTTCTTGGGCTACACCTTC. It yields the protein CASEDGFLGYTF.

The V and J genes are TRBV10-3 and TRBJ2-7; D possibly corresponds to TRBD1 (6 bases). V was trimmed by 4 bases and J by 3 bases, leaving 7 bases between them. There are 12 residues in the CDR3. Germline V gene lookup returns CDR1 ENHRY and CDR2 SYGVKD. The CDR3 reads CAISGTDYEQYF. CDR3 DNA sequence: TGTGCCATCAGTGGGACAGACTACGAGCAGTACTTC.

This clone appeared a few times. The V call is TRBV7-2, the J call TRBJ2-1, with 8 bases that match TRBD2. The trim removed 4 bases at V and 9 bases at J, leaving 5 bases unmatched. This CDR3 is built from 13 residues. CDR1 and CDR2 from the germline V gene are SGHTA and FQGNSA. CDR3 protein: CASSWGLVVEQFF. In DNA form, the CDR3 reads TGTGCCAGCAGCTGGGGACTAGTGGTTGAGCAGTTCTTC.